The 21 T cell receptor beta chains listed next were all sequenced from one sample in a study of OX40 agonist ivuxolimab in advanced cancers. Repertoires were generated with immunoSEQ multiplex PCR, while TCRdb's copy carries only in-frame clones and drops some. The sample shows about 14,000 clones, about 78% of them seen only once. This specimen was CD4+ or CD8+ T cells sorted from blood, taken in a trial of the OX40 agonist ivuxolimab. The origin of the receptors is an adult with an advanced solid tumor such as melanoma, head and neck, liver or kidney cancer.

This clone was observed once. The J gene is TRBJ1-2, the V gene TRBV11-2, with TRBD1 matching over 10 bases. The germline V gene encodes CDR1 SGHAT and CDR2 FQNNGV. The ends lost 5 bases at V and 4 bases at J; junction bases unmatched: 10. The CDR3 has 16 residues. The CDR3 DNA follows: TGTGCCAGCAGCCGAACCGGGACAGGGGCCGGCTATGGCTACACCTTC. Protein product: CASSRTGTGAGYGYTF.

CDR3 DNA: TGTGCCAGCAGCCCAACTTTGGACAGGAAAAACATTCAGTACTTC. Residues: CASSPTLDRKNIQYF. V is TRBV7-9 and J is TRBJ2-4; 7 bases are a match to TRBD1. The V gene's germline CDR1 is SEHNR and CDR2 FQNEAQ (reference sequence). Trimming cost V 5 bases and J 4 bases; bases outside gene matches: 8. The CDR3 covers 15 residues.

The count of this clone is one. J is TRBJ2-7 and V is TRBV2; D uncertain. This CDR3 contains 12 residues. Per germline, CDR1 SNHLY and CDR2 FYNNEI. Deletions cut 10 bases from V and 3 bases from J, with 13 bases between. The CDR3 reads CAMLGYHYEQYF. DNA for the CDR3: TGTGCCATGCTTGGCTATCACTACGAGCAGTACTTC.

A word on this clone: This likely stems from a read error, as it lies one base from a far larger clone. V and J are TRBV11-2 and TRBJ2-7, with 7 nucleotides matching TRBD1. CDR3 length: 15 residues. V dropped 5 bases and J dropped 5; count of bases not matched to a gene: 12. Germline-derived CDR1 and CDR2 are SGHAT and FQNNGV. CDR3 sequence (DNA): TGTGCCAGCAGCGGGGGTCAAGGGGGCAGGGACGAGCAGTACTTC. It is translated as CASSGGQGGRDEQYF.

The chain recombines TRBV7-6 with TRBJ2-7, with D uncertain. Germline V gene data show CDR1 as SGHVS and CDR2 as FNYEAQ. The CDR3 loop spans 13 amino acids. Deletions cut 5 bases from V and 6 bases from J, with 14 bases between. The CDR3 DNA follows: TGTGCCAGCAGCGGCGGCCTTGTCTCCGAGCAGTACTTC. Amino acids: CASSGGLVSEQYF.

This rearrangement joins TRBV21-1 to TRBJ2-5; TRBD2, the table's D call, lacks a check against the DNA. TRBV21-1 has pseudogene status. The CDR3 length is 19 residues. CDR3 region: CASSKAPGLAGGQQETQYF. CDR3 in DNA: TGTGCCAGCAGCAAAGCCCCGGGACTAGCGGGAGGCCAACAAGAGACCCAGTACTTC.

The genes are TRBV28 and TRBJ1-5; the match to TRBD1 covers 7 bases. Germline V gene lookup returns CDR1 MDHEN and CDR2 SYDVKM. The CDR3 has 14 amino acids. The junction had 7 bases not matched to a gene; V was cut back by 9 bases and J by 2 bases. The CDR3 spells CASQGVGGNQPQHF. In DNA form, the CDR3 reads TGTGCCAGTCAGGGGGTGGGGGGCAATCAGCCCCAGCATTTT.

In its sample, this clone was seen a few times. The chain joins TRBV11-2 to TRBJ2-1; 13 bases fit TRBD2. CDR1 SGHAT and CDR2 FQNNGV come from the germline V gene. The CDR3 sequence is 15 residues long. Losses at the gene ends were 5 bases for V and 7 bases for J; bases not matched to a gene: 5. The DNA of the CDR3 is TGTGCCAGCAGCGAAGGGACTAGCGGGATGAATGAGCAGTTCTTC. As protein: CASSEGTSGMNEQFF.

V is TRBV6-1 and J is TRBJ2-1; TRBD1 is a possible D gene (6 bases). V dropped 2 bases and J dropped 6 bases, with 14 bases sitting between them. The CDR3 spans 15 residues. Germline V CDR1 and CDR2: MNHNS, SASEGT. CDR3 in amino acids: CASSEPGARGNEQFF. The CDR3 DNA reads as TGTGCCAGCAGTGAACCAGGGGCCCGGGGCAATGAGCAGTTCTTC.

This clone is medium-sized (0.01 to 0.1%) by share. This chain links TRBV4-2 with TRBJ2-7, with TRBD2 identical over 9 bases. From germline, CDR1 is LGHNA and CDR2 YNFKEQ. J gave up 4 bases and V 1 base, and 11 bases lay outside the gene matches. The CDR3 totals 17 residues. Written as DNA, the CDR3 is TGTGCCAGCAGCCAAGGGGCGGGAGGGACGCAGTTATACGAGCAGTACTTC. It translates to CASSQGAGGTQLYEQYF.

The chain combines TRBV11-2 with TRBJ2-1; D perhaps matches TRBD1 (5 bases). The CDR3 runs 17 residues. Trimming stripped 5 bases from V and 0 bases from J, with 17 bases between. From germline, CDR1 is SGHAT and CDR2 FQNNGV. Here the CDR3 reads CASSDLSGQISYNEQFF. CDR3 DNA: TGTGCCAGCAGCGACCTATCCGGACAAATCTCCTACAATGAGCAGTTCTTC.

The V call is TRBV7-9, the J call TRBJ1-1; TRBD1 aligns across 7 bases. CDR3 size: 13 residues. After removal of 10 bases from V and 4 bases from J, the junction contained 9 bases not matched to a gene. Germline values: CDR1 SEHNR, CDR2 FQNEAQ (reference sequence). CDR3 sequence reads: CATDQGGSTEAFF. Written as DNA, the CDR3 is TGTGCCACAGACCAGGGGGGAAGCACTGAAGCTTTCTTT.

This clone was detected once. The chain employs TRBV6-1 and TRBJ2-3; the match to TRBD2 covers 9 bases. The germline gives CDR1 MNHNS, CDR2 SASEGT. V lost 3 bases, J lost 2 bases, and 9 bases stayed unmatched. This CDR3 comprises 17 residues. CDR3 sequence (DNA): TGTGCCAGCAGTGAGTCGCGACTAGCGGTTCTCACAGATACGCAGTATTTT. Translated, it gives CASSESRLAVLTDTQYF.

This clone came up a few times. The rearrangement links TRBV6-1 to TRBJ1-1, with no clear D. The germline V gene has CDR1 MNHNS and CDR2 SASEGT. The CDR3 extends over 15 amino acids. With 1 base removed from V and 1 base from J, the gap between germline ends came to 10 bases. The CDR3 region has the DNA TGTGCCAGCAGTGAAGACGAAAGAACGAACACTGAAGCTTTCTTT. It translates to CASSEDERTNTEAFF.

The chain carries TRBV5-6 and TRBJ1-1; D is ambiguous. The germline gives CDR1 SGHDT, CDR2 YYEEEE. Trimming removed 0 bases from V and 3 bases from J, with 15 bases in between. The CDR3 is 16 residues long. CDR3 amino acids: CASSLAGSYRDTEAFF. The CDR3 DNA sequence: TGTGCCAGCAGCTTGGCCGGCAGTTATCGGGACACTGAAGCTTTCTTT.

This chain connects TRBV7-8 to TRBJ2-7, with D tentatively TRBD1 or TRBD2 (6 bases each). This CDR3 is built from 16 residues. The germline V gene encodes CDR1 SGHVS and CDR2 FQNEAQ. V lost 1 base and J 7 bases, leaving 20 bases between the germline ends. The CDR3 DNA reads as TGTGCCAGCAGCTTAGAGCCCGGGTGGGGGGCGAGTGAGCAGTACTTC. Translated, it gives CASSLEPGWGASEQYF. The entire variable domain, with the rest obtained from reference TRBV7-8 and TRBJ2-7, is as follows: GAGVSQSPRYKVAKRGQDVALRCDPISGHVSLFWYQQALGQGPEFLTYFQNEAQLDKSGLPSDRFFAERPEGSVSTLKIQRTQQEDSAVYLCASSLEPGWGASEQYFGPGTRLTVT.

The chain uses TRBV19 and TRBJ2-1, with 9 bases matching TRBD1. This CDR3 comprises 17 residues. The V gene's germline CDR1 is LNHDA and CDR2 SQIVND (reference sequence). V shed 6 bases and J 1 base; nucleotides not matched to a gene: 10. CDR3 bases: TGTGCCAGTAGGATAACAGGGGGCATTGTTTCCTACAATGAGCAGTTCTTC. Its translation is CASRITGGIVSYNEQFF.

The CDR3 loop reads CASSFLGPSEQYF. CDR3 nucleotides: TGCGCCAGCAGCTTTCTTGGTCCGTCCGAGCAGTACTTC. V gene TRBV5-1 combines with J gene TRBJ2-7; D is unresolved. The CDR3 loop spans 13 amino acids. Trimming stripped 2 bases from V and 6 bases from J, with 12 bases between. Germline values: CDR1 SGHRS, CDR2 YFSETQ.

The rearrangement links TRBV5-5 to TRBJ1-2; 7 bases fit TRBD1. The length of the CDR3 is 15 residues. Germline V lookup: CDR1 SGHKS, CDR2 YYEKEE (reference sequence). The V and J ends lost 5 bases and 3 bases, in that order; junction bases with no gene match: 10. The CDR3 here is CASRGDSPEDYGYTF. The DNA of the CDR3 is TGTGCCAGCAGAGGGGACAGCCCCGAGGACTATGGCTACACCTTC.

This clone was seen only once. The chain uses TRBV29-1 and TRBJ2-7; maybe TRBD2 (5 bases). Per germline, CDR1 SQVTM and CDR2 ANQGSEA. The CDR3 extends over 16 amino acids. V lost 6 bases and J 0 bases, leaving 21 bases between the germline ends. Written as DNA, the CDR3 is TGCAGCGTGGCCCCCCGATGGGAGACCCACTCCTACGAGCAGTACTTC. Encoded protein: CSVAPRWETHSYEQYF.

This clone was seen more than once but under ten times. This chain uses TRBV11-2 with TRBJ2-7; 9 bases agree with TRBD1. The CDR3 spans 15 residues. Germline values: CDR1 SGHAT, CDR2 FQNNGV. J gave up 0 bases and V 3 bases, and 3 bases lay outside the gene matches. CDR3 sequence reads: CASSFDRGISYEQYF. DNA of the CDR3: TGTGCCAGCAGCTTCGACAGGGGGATCTCCTACGAGCAGTACTTC.